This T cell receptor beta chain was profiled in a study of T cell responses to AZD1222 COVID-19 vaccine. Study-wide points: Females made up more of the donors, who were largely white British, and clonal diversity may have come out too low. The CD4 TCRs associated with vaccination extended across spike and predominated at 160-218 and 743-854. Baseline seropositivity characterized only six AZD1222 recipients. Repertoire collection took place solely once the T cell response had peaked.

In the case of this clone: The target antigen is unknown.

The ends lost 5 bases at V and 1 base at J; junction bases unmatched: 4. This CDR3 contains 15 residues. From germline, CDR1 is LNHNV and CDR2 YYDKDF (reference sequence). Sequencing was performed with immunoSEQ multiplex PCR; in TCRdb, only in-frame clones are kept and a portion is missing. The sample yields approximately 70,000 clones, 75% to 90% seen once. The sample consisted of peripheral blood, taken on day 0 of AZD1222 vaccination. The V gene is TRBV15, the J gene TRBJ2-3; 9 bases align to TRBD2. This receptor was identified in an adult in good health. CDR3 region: CATSFSGSGTDTQYF. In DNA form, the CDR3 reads TGTGCCACCAGCTTTAGCGGGAGCGGCACAGATACGCAGTATTTT.